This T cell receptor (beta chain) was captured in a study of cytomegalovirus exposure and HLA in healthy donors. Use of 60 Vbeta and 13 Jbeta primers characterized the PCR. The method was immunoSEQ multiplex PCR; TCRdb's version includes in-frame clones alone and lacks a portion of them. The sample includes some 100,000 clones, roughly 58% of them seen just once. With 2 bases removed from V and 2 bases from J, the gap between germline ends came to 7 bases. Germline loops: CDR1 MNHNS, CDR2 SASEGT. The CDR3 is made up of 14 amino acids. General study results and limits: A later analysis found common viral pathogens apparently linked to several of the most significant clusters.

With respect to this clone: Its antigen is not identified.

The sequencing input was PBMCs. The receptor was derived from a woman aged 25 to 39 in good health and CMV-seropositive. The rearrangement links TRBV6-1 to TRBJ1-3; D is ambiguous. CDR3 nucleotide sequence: TGTGCCAGCAGTGAACAGACTCCTGGAAACACCATATATTTT. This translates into CASSEQTPGNTIYF.